This T cell receptor beta chain was sequenced in a study of blood T cell repertoires in COVID-19. On the study more broadly: The samples span acute and convalescent COVID-19 from the United States, Italy and Spain. Sources were T cells, B-cell-depleted T cells, or PBMCs; the material itself was cDNA or gDNA.

The germline V gene encodes CDR1 SGHTA and CDR2 FQGTGA. V lost 5 bases to trimming and J lost 14 bases; unmatched junction nucleotides: 29. This CDR3 contains 19 residues. Per the original data handling: Cell counts per sample came from amplifying reference gene primers. Profiled with immunoSEQ multiplex PCR; TCRdb holds only in-frame clones, not every one. V and J calls and clone size are given by that table; D and trimming were obtained from the DNA. The sample includes some 80,000 clones, around nine tenths of them seen just once. Sequencing input: peripheral blood. The rearrangement links TRBV7-3 to TRBJ2-1, with TRBD2 matching over 8 bases. The sequence came from a human donor in a cohort sampled during active COVID-19. CDR3 sequence (DNA): TGTGCCAGCAGCCTTCAGCCGGGACTAGAAAATACAATGAGTGGGGTAAAGTTCTTC. This codes for CASSLQPGLENTMSGVKFF.